The clone carrying this T cell receptor (beta chain) showed up just once. The source of the sample is a study of blood T cell repertoires in COVID-19. The method was immunoSEQ multiplex PCR; TCRdb's version includes in-frame clones alone and lacks a portion of them. Of around 41,000 clones listed, around 80% are singletons. Germline CDR1 is MNHEY and CDR2 is SVGEGT. The CDR3 extends over 15 amino acids. The ends were cut back, 2 bases at V and 2 bases at J, with 13 bases in the middle. V gene TRBV6-2 or TRBV6-3 combines with J gene TRBJ2-7; a possible D gene is TRBD1 (5 bases). Sequencing was done on a sample of peripheral blood. The origin of this receptor is a woman aged 80 or over with active or convalescent COVID-19. The CDR3 sequence is CASSYTETDTYEQYF. The CDR3 DNA is TGTGCCAGCAGTTACACGGAGACGGACACCTACGAGCAGTACTTC.